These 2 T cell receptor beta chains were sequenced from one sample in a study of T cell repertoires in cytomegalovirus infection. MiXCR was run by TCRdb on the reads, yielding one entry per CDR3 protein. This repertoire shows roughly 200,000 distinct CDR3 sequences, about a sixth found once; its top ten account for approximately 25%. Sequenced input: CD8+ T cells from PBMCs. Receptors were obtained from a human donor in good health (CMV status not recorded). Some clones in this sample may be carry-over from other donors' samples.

CDR3 in DNA: TGTGCCAGCAGAGGGACAGATACAACTAATGAAAAACTGTTTTTT. Translating gives CASRGTDTTNEKLFF. J is TRBJ1-4 and V is TRBV12-3 or TRBV12-4; 7 bases agree with TRBD1. This CDR3 region has 15 residues. Trimming removed 6 bases from V and 0 bases from J; junction bases left unmatched: 4.

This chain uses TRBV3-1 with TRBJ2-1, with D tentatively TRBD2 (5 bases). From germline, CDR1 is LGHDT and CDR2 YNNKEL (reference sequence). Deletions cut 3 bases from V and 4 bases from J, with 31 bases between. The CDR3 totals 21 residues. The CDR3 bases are TGTGCCAGCAGCCATCCTAAAACTCTTGACCGGGGTATTCGGTCATACAATGAGCAGTTCTTC. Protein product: CASSHPKTLDRGIRSYNEQFF.